This TCR beta chain was identified during a study of Ad26.COV2.S vaccination and SARS-CoV-2 variants. Repertoires were generated with immunoSEQ multiplex PCR, while TCRdb's copy carries only in-frame clones and drops some. This sample has 300,000 to 350,000 clones, with 70% to 90% found just once. Treatment defined: some 20 received Ad26.COV2.S at low or high dose, single or two shots; 5 received placebo; per-sample allocation not given. Specimens were obtained on day 63 following the first vaccine or placebo injection. The CDR3 is 12 residues long. In germline, CDR1 is KGHSH, CDR2 LQKENI. Trimming left V 6 bases short and J 3 bases short, with 8 bases between.

The V and J genes are TRBV18 and TRBJ2-5; D uncertain. The sequence came from a person aged 18-60 years who received the Ad26.COV2.S COVID-19 vaccine or a placebo. The source material was peripheral blood, sampled in a trial of Ad26.COV2.S vaccine versus placebo. CDR3: CASSRREETQYF. The CDR3 coding sequence is TGTGCCAGCTCCCGGAGAGAAGAGACCCAGTACTTC. The full variable domain, in which reference TRBV18 and TRBJ2-5 provide the parts outside the CDR3, is NAGVMQNPRHLVRRRGQEARLRCSPMKGHSHVYWYRQLPEEGLKFMVYLQKENIIDESGMPKERFSAEFPKEGPSILRIQQVVRGDSAAYFCASSRREETQYFGPGTRLLVL.